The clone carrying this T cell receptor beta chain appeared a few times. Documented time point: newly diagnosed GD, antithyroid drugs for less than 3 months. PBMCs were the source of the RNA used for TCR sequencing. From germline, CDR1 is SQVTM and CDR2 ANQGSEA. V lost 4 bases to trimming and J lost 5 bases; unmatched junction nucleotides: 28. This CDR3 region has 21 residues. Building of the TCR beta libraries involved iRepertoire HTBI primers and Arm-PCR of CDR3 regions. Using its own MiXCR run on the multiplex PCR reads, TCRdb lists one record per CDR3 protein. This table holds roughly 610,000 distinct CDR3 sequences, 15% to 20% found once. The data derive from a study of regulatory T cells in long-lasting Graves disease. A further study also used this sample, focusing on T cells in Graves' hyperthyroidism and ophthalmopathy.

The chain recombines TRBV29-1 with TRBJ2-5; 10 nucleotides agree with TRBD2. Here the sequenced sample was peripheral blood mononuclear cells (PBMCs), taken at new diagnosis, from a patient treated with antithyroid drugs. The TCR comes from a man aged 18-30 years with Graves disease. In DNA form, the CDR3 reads TGCAGCGTTGTTCGCCCGGGGCTAGCGGGAGATCGGGTTGAGAGCCGCGAGACCCAGTACTTC. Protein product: CSVVRPGLAGDRVESRETQYF.